One and the same sample provided the 26 T cell receptor beta chains below, sequenced in a study of cytotoxic CD8 clonotypes in ibrutinib-treated CLL. Data came from immunoSEQ multiplex PCR; TCRdb stores just in-frame clones and leaves some out. The table records over 250,000 clones, approximately 76% of them present only once. Sample: PBMCs, taken at disease progression, from a patient treated with ibrutinib. These receptors were obtained from a human donor with chronic lymphocytic leukemia.

The V and J genes are TRBV11-2 and TRBJ2-7, with 7 bases identical to TRBD2. This CDR3 is 16 amino acids long. J lost 9 bases, V lost 1 base, and 15 bases had no gene match. Germline V gene sequence: CDR1 SGHAT, CDR2 FQNNGV. CDR3 DNA: TGTGCCAGCAGCTTAGCTAGCGCTAGGGCGGGGGACTCGCAGTACTTC. This codes for CASSLASARAGDSQYF.

The rearrangement joins TRBV7-9 to TRBJ2-1; 11 bases agree with TRBD1. The V and J ends lost 5 bases and 6 bases, in that order; junction bases with no gene match: 12. The CDR3 has 17 residues. CDR1 is SEHNR, CDR2 FQNEAQ, per germline (reference sequence). The DNA of the CDR3 is TGTGCCAGCAGCCCCCGGACAGGGGGCTGGCCGAGCAATGAGCAGTTCTTC. Protein: CASSPRTGGWPSNEQFF.

The chain combines TRBV5-4 with TRBJ2-3; D possibly uses TRBD1 or TRBD2 (6 bases each). Trimming cost V 4 bases and J 3 bases, with 18 bases left between them. In germline, CDR1 is SGHNT, CDR2 YYREEE (reference sequence). This CDR3 contains 16 residues. The CDR3 DNA sequence: TGTGCCAGCAGCGCCTCTCCCTTAGGGGGGACAGATACGCAGTATTTT. Protein: CASSASPLGGTDTQYF.

This clone has only a few counts. V is TRBV2 and J is TRBJ2-7; D assignment may be TRBD1 or TRBD2 (5 bases each). Germline V gives CDR1 SNHLY, CDR2 FYNNEI. V lost 8 bases, J lost 6 bases, and 17 bases lay in between. This CDR3 comprises 13 residues. CDR3 protein: CASSTVGEIEQYF. CDR3 sequence (DNA): TGTGCCAGCTCGACGGTAGGGGAGATCGAGCAGTACTTC.

The rearrangement uses TRBV5-1 and TRBJ1-1; D is perhaps TRBD1 (5 bases). The CDR3 runs 15 residues. V lost 3 bases and J 5 bases, leaving 17 bases between the germline ends. Germline loops: CDR1 SGHRS, CDR2 YFSETQ. The CDR3 nucleotides are TGCGCCAGCAGCTCCCGGGACCAAGGCCCAACTGAAGCTTTCTTT. It is translated as CASSSRDQGPTEAFF.

V usage is TRBV28 and J usage is TRBJ1-1, with unresolved D. The CDR3 contains 14 residues. Germline CDR1 MDHEN, CDR2 SYDVKM. Trimming cost V 5 bases and J 5 bases, with 15 bases left between them. The CDR3 loop is CASSDVVVRTEAFF. CDR3 DNA sequence: TGTGCCAGCAGTGACGTAGTGGTGCGAACTGAAGCTTTCTTT.

The chain joins TRBV5-4 to TRBJ2-3; D remains unclear. Per the germline V gene, CDR1 is SGHNT and CDR2 is YYREEE (reference sequence). This CDR3 region has 15 residues. V was clipped by 0 bases and J by 2 bases, with 10 bases between them. This CDR3 reads CASSLEAADTDTQYF. CDR3 sequence (DNA): TGTGCCAGCAGCTTGGAGGCCGCGGACACAGATACGCAGTATTTT. Full variable domain (rest looked up from reference TRBV5-4 and TRBJ2-3): ETGVTQSPTHLIKTRGQQVTLRCSSQSGHNTVSWYQQALGQGPQFIFQYYREEENGRGNFPPRFSGLQFPNYSSELNVNALELDDSALYLCASSLEAADTDTQYFGPGTRLTVL.

CDR3 bases: TGTGCCAGCAGCCCTCTTGGGAGGGGGCGGACGGCCCGACCTTACGAGCAGTACTTC. Amino acid sequence: CASSPLGRGRTARPYEQYF. This chain joins TRBV28 and TRBJ2-7, with D perhaps being TRBD1 or TRBD2 (7 bases each). The V and J ends lost 6 bases and 4 bases respectively, with 31 bases between them. Germline loops: CDR1 MDHEN, CDR2 SYDVKM. The CDR3 covers 19 residues. Complete variable domain (other parts from reference TRBV28 and TRBJ2-7): DVKVTQSSRYLVKRTGEKVFLECVQDMDHENMFWYRQDPGLGLRLIYFSYDVKMKEKGDIPEGYSVSREKKERFSLILESASTNQTSMYLCASSPLGRGRTARPYEQYFGPGTRLTVT.

This clone was seen just once. As DNA, the CDR3 is TGTGCCAGCAGCTTGGGACAGGGTTGGGAGCAGTACTTC. Translating it yields CASSLGQGWEQYF. The chain carries TRBV11-1 and TRBJ2-7; 9 bases are shared with TRBD1. V was clipped by 3 bases and J by 7 bases; unmatched bases: 4. Germline CDR1 reads SGHAT; CDR2 reads FQDESV (reference sequence). CDR3 length equals 13 residues.

The chain is built from TRBV6-5 and TRBJ2-1; 10 positions match TRBD2. CDR1 is MNHEY, CDR2 SVGAGI, per germline. With 2 bases clipped from V and 4 bases from J, the junction kept 5 bases outside the gene matches. CDR3 length equals 16 residues. In DNA, the CDR3 is TGTGCCAGCAGTTACACCCTAGCGGGGGCTTACAATGAGCAGTTCTTC. Its translation: CASSYTLAGAYNEQFF.

The chain links TRBV5-8 to TRBJ1-6, with D perhaps matching TRBD1 (6 bases). Trimming left V 4 bases short and J 9 bases short, with 20 bases between. Per the germline V gene, CDR1 is SGHTS and CDR2 is YDEGEE. The CDR3 has 16 amino acids. CDR3 bases: TGTGCCAGCAGCCTGGTATGGGGGCGCAGGGGTTCACCCCTCCACTTT. Translating it yields CASSLVWGRRGSPLHF.

This rearrangement joins TRBV9 to TRBJ1-6; D gene unclear. V dropped 3 bases and J dropped 9 bases, with 13 bases sitting between them. CDR1 and CDR2 (germline): SGDLS, YYNGEE. The CDR3 loop spans 14 amino acids. CDR3 coding DNA: TGTGCCAGCAGCGCCGGACGATTAAGTTCACCCCTCCACTTT. Its translation: CASSAGRLSSPLHF.

The rearrangement joins TRBV7-2 to TRBJ2-5, with a tentative D call TRBD1 (5 bases). This CDR3 spans 12 amino acids. The V end was cut by 2 bases, the J end by 4 bases, with 5 bases between. Per the germline V gene, CDR1 is SGHTA and CDR2 is FQGNSA. CDR3 region: CASSLQGETQYF. The CDR3 DNA reads as TGTGCCAGCAGCTTACAGGGAGAGACCCAGTACTTC. Looking up the rest from reference TRBV7-2 and TRBJ2-5 gives the full variable domain: GAGVSQSPSNKVTEKGKDVELRCDPISGHTALYWYRQSLGQGLEFLIYFQGNSAPDKSGLPSDRFSAERTGGSVSTLTIQRTQQEDSAVYLCASSLQGETQYFGPGTRLLVL.

The J gene is TRBJ2-7, the V gene TRBV9; 7 bases are a match to TRBD1. In germline, CDR1 is SGDLS, CDR2 YYNGEE. This CDR3 has 15 amino acids. The J segment lost 2 bases and the V segment lost 0 bases, leaving 5 bases of the junction unmatched. CDR3 in DNA: TGTGCCAGCAGCGTAGGACAGGGAATGGCCTACGAGCAGTACTTC. This encodes CASSVGQGMAYEQYF. The complete variable domain, with remaining parts taken from reference TRBV9 and TRBJ2-7, reads DSGVTQTPKHLITATGQRVTLRCSPRSGDLSVYWYQQSLDQGLQFLIQYYNGEERAKGNILERFSAQQFPDLHSELNLSSLELGDSALYFCASSVGQGMAYEQYFGPGTRLTVT.

The rearrangement links TRBV5-1 to TRBJ2-2; TRBD1 aligns across 7 bases. There are 17 residues in the CDR3. V gave up 4 bases and J gave up 0 bases; unmatched junction bases: 9. Germline V gives CDR1 SGHRS, CDR2 YFSETQ. Here the CDR3 reads CASSIWTGLSNTGELFF. CDR3 nucleotides: TGCGCCAGCAGCATCTGGACAGGACTGTCGAACACCGGGGAGCTGTTTTTT.

The chain carries TRBV7-9 and TRBJ1-4; maybe TRBD1 (6 bases). The CDR3 runs 16 residues. Germline V CDR1 and CDR2: SEHNR, FQNEAQ (reference sequence). Trimming took 5 bases from V and 0 from J, leaving 13 bases between them. CDR3 coding DNA: TGTGCCAGCAGCCTGGGGGCAGCAGCAACTAATGAAAAACTGTTTTTT. Amino acids: CASSLGAAATNEKLFF.

The rearrangement uses TRBV13 and TRBJ2-1; D might be TRBD2 (6 bases). CDR3 length: 17 residues. Trimming removed 0 bases at V and 5 bases at J, with 17 bases between. Per germline, CDR1 PRHDT and CDR2 FYEKMQ (reference sequence). CDR3 loop: CASSLGTGTGLNNEQFF. The CDR3 bases are TGTGCCAGCAGCTTAGGCACCGGGACTGGACTGAACAATGAGCAGTTCTTC.

This chain links TRBV4-1 with TRBJ2-7, with TRBD1 identical over 8 bases. V trimming: 0 bases; J trimming: 0 bases; junction bases outside the gene matches: 1. CDR3 length: 15 residues. Germline CDR1 MGHRA, CDR2 YSYEKL. The CDR3 sequence is CASSQDRGPSYEQYF. CDR3 nucleotide sequence: TGCGCCAGCAGCCAAGACAGGGGGCCCTCCTACGAGCAGTACTTC.

The chain carries TRBV29-1 and TRBJ2-5; TRBD1 might be the D (6 bases). Germline values: CDR1 SQVTM, CDR2 ANQGSEA. This CDR3 spans 13 amino acids. V shed 6 bases and J shed 1 base, with 12 bases lying between them. CDR3 sequence: CSVAGQIQETQYF. In DNA, the CDR3 is TGCAGCGTCGCAGGACAGATCCAAGAGACCCAGTACTTC.

The chain combines TRBV6-5 with TRBJ2-1; D tentatively reads TRBD1 or TRBD2 (5 bases each). V was trimmed by 2 bases and J by 8 bases, leaving 16 bases between them. The CDR3 runs 15 residues. Germline V CDR1 and CDR2: MNHEY, SVGAGI. The CDR3 here is CASSYVGPASHEQFF. The CDR3 DNA sequence: TGTGCCAGCAGTTACGTGGGACCCGCCTCCCATGAGCAGTTCTTC.

The V gene is TRBV5-4, the J gene TRBJ2-5; maybe TRBD2 (7 bases). Germline V gene data show CDR1 as SGHNT and CDR2 as YYREEE (reference sequence). This CDR3 has 13 residues. Deletions cut 6 bases from V and 5 bases from J, with 14 bases between. The CDR3, as DNA: TGTGCCAGCACCCCCGGGGGGCAGGAGACCCAGTACTTC. Translating it yields CASTPGGQETQYF.

J is TRBJ1-1 and V is TRBV5-6; D remains ambiguous. Trimming took 3 bases from V and 6 from J, leaving 12 bases between them. Germline V gives CDR1 SGHDT, CDR2 YYEEEE. This CDR3 has 13 amino acids. The CDR3 loop reads CASSSFLGAEAFF. The CDR3 nucleotides read TGTGCCAGCAGCTCATTTTTGGGCGCTGAAGCTTTCTTT.

CDR3 amino acids: CASSVTGTGGFIQYF. The CDR3 DNA reads TGTGCCAGCAGTGTTACCGGGACAGGGGGATTCATTCAGTACTTC. This chain connects TRBV6-1 to TRBJ2-4; 11 nucleotides line up with TRBD1. Germline CDR1 and CDR2: MNHNS and SASEGT. J lost 9 bases, V lost 4 bases, and 8 bases had no gene match. The CDR3 is 15 amino acids.

This chain links TRBV7-3 with TRBJ2-2; D is ambiguous. There are 14 residues in the CDR3. V dropped 4 bases and J dropped 6 bases, with 12 bases sitting between them. CDR1 and CDR2 (germline): SGHTA, FQGTGA. The DNA of the CDR3 is TGTGCCAGCAGCTCCAACCGACCCCCCGGGGAGCTGTTTTTT. Its protein product is CASSSNRPPGELFF. Combining the CDR3 with reference TRBV7-3 and TRBJ2-2 gives the whole variable domain GAGVSQTPSNKVTEKGKYVELRCDPISGHTALYWYRQSLGQGPEFLIYFQGTGAADDSGLPNDRFFAVRPEGSVSTLKIQRTERGDSAVYLCASSSNRPPGELFFGEGSRLTVL.

This clone came up once. The genes are TRBV6-1 and TRBJ2-3; TRBD2 matches 8 bases. The J segment lost 0 bases and the V segment lost 4 bases, leaving 9 bases of the junction unmatched. This CDR3 is built from 17 residues. Germline V gene data show CDR1 as MNHNS and CDR2 as SASEGT. The CDR3: CASSVHPGGRSTDTQYF. DNA for the CDR3: TGTGCCAGCAGTGTCCATCCGGGGGGGAGAAGCACAGATACGCAGTATTTT.

This clone was counted a few times. The rearrangement joins TRBV7-3 to TRBJ2-7; possibly TRBD2 for D (6 bases). CDR3 length equals 13 residues. The germline CDR1 and CDR2 sequences are SGHTA and FQGTGA. Between the trimmed V and J ends, which lost 4 bases and 3 bases, there was a span of 10 bases. The CDR3 here is CASSSGTLYEQYF. Here the CDR3 DNA reads TGTGCCAGCAGCTCCGGGACTCTCTACGAGCAGTACTTC.